The entry below describes one T cell receptor beta chain. The record originates from a study of blood T cell repertoires in COVID-19. The overall study: Samples of COVID-19 (acute and convalescent) were obtained from the United States, Italy and Spain. PBMCs, B-cell-depleted T cells, or T cells were the source of the cDNA or gDNA that made up the material.

Original data processing: Nucleated cell counts were estimated from reference gene primer amplification. The repertoire was sequenced with immunoSEQ multiplex PCR; TCRdb's copy has only in-frame clones and lacks some. D and trimming were read from the DNA, whereas the V and J calls and clone size are those reported in that table. This table holds some 150,000 clones, 87% found once. Germline V gene lookup returns CDR1 SGHRS and CDR2 YFSETQ. The CDR3 runs to 15 residues. Deletions cut 4 bases from V and 4 bases from J, with 14 bases between. Sequencing was done on a sample of peripheral blood. The chain employs TRBV5-1 and TRBJ1-4; D is unclear. This receptor was identified in a man younger than 35 with active or convalescent COVID-19. In DNA, the CDR3 is TGCGCCAGCAGCCTCCTCCGGGGTGTTAATGAAAAACTGTTTTTT. Amino acids: CASSLLRGVNEKLFF.